The 17 T cell receptor beta chains below all came from one sample that was sequenced in a study of memory CD4+ T cells and cytomegalovirus serostatus. The sort gate was single viable CD3+CD4+CD8-CD45RO+ cells for memory CD4+ T cells. Assay: immunoSEQ multiplex PCR; the TCRdb copy retains only in-frame clones and omits some. The sample holds approximately 63,000 clones, roughly 75% seen once. Sequencing was carried out using memory CD4+ T cells from blood. The receptors derive from an adult in good health and CMV-seronegative. Some clones in this sample may be carry-over from other donors' samples.

This clone was seen only a few times. CDR3 bases: TGTGCCAGCAGTCGGATAACAGCGAACTATGGCTACACCTTC. It specifies CASSRITANYGYTF. V usage is TRBV28 and J usage is TRBJ1-2; unclear D gene. In germline, CDR1 is MDHEN, CDR2 SYDVKM. Trimming left V 5 bases short and J 2 bases short, with 12 bases between. The CDR3 spans 14 residues.

This clone has just one count. The rearrangement uses TRBV6-6 and TRBJ2-2; D gene ambiguous. Germline V CDR1 and CDR2: MNHNY, SVGAGI (reference sequence). V was shortened by 2 bases and J by 0 bases, with 7 bases between the two germline ends. The CDR3 covers 15 residues. The DNA of the CDR3 is TGTGCCAGCAGTTACGCGGTCTCGAACACCGGGGAGCTGTTTTTT. As protein: CASSYAVSNTGELFF.

V and J are TRBV6-4 and TRBJ1-2, with D possibly TRBD1 on 5 matching bases. There are 14 residues in the CDR3. Germline assignment: CDR1 MRHNA and CDR2 SNTAGT. The V gene lost 0 bases and the J gene lost 4 bases, with 9 bases spanning the gap. CDR3 in DNA: TGTGCCAGCAGTGACTCTCTTGACAGCTATGGCTACACCTTC. It translates to CASSDSLDSYGYTF.

The chain combines TRBV5-8 with TRBJ1-2, with 7 positions matching TRBD1. Trimming removed 3 bases from V and 8 bases from J; junction bases left unmatched: 4. The CDR3 length is 12 residues. The V gene's germline CDR1 is SGHTS and CDR2 YDEGEE. This CDR3 reads CASSSQGWGYTF. CDR3 nucleotide sequence: TGTGCCAGCAGCTCACAGGGGTGGGGCTACACCTTC.

The rearrangement links TRBV4-3 to TRBJ2-5; 10 bases map to TRBD2. Per germline, CDR1 LGHNA and CDR2 YSLEER. The CDR3 has 18 amino acids. V lost 7 bases and J lost 2; bases outside the gene matches: 16. The CDR3, as DNA: TGCGCCAGCAAAGAACGAGCGGGGGGGCCTTTGGAGCAAGAGACCCAGTACTTC. This gives the protein CASKERAGGPLEQETQYF.

The chain couples TRBV28 to TRBJ1-5; 7 bases are shared with TRBD1. J gave up 2 bases and V 5 bases, and 6 bases lay outside the gene matches. Germline V CDR1 and CDR2: MDHEN, SYDVKM. CDR3 size: 15 residues. The CDR3 sequence is CASSGAGGGNQPQHF. The CDR3 nucleotides read TGTGCCAGCAGTGGGGCAGGGGGTGGCAATCAGCCCCAGCATTTT.

The chain uses TRBV2 and TRBJ1-5, with 7 bases that match TRBD1. Germline trimming cut 6 bases from V and 0 bases from J; bases unmatched to any gene: 2. The CDR3 covers 14 residues. Germline lookup yields CDR1 SNHLY and CDR2 FYNNEI. The CDR3, as DNA: TGTGCCAGCAGGGGGGACAGTAGCAATCAGCCCCAGCATTTT. Translated: CASRGDSSNQPQHF.

The V and J genes are TRBV4-2 and TRBJ2-1, with a tentative D call TRBD2 (7 bases). CDR1 LGHNA and CDR2 YNFKEQ come from the germline V gene. The CDR3 sequence is 16 residues long. Trimming removed 4 bases from V and 9 bases from J, with 22 bases in between. The CDR3 spells CASSPAFRSRGGEQFF. The DNA of the CDR3 is TGTGCCAGCAGCCCCGCCTTCCGATCTAGGGGGGGTGAGCAGTTCTTC.

V and J are TRBV5-1 and TRBJ1-2; no clear D. This CDR3 comprises 12 residues. Germline assignment: CDR1 SGHRS and CDR2 YFSETQ. V lost 0 bases and J lost 8, with 8 bases in between. The CDR3 DNA reads TGCGCCAGCAGCTTGGATACGTGGGGCTACACCTTC. The encoded protein is CASSLDTWGYTF.

The rearrangement links TRBV12-5 to TRBJ2-3; TRBD1 is a possible D gene (5 bases). The CDR3 runs 17 residues. Trimming cost V 0 bases and J 1 base, with 14 bases left between them. Germline V lookup: CDR1 LGHNT, CDR2 FRNRAP. CDR3 nucleotides: TGTGCTAGTGGTTTGGTACTAACCAGGGCCCGCACAGATACGCAGTATTTT. It is translated as CASGLVLTRARTDTQYF.

V gene TRBV4-3 combines with J gene TRBJ1-1; D gene unclear. This CDR3 comprises 13 residues. The V gene lost 0 bases and the J gene lost 2 bases, with 4 bases spanning the gap. Germline V gene sequence: CDR1 LGHNA, CDR2 YSLEER. CDR3 DNA: TGCGCCAGCAGCCAAGAAATTAACACTGAAGCTTTCTTT. Amino acids: CASSQEINTEAFF.

This clone was seen a handful of times. The J gene is TRBJ1-2, the V gene TRBV10-3; possibly TRBD1 for D (5 bases). The CDR3 runs to 11 residues. Germline CDR1 ENHRY, CDR2 SYGVKD. Trimming cost V 2 bases and J 8 bases, with 6 bases left between them. CDR3 nucleotide sequence: TGTGCCATCAGTGAGGGGGCAGGCTACACCTTC. The encoded protein is CAISEGAGYTF.

The chain carries TRBV7-2 and TRBJ2-3; D remains ambiguous. CDR3 length: 14 amino acids. The germline gives CDR1 SGHTA, CDR2 FQGNSA. With 5 bases removed from V and 2 bases from J, the gap between germline ends came to 11 bases. CDR3 DNA: TGTGCCAGCAGCCTTGACGGAAACACAGATACGCAGTATTTT. Protein product: CASSLDGNTDTQYF.

The J gene is TRBJ1-5, the V gene TRBV7-2; D unresolved. The CDR3 is 14 residues long. Germline V gene sequence: CDR1 SGHTA, CDR2 FQGNSA. V gave up 5 bases and J gave up 6 bases, with 14 bases separating them. Written as DNA, the CDR3 is TGTGCCAGCAGCGGACCCCAAGGCAGTCAGCCCCAGCATTTT. This sequence encodes CASSGPQGSQPQHF.

V usage is TRBV15 and J usage is TRBJ1-2, with D tentatively TRBD1 (5 bases). Germline V CDR1 and CDR2: LNHNV, YYDKDF (reference sequence). Trimming left V 3 bases short and J 13 bases short, with 12 bases between. This CDR3 has 11 residues. CDR3 in DNA: TGTGCCACCAGCAGGGGTTGGGGGTCCACCTTC. This translates into CATSRGWGSTF.

The V and J genes are TRBV28 and TRBJ2-7; D unclear. The CDR3 runs 11 residues. Trimming pared 10 bases from V and 3 bases from J, leaving 10 bases between. The germline V gene has CDR1 MDHEN and CDR2 SYDVKM. Here the CDR3 reads CATKVYYEQYF. CDR3 coding DNA: TGTGCCACTAAAGTATACTACGAGCAGTACTTC.

The CDR3 bases are TGTGCCAGCAGTTCCCCGGCCATGGAGACCCAGTACTTC. The encoded protein is CASSSPAMETQYF. The gene calls are TRBV28 and TRBJ2-5; D gene unclear. Trimming removed 4 bases from V and 5 bases from J, with 11 bases in between. This CDR3 spans 13 amino acids. In germline, CDR1 is MDHEN, CDR2 SYDVKM.